This T cell receptor beta chain was sequenced for a study of T cell responses to AZD1222 COVID-19 vaccine. Study overall: Timing groups of about 4 and about 12 weeks for second doses were pooled. Findings and caveats of the study: Nearly half of spike-specific TCRs reportedly go after variant regions that carry no mutations. With dominance at 160-218 and 743-854, vaccine-associated CD4 TCRs spanned spike. Vaccination with two AZD1222 doses was followed by a rise in Spike-specific TCR breadth and depth.

Comments on this clone: The antigen remains undetermined.

This CDR3 has 15 amino acids. The trim removed 4 bases at V and 8 bases at J, leaving 7 bases unmatched. The germline gives CDR1 SGHDN, CDR2 FVKESK. Method: immunoSEQ multiplex PCR; TCRdb's copy keeps in-frame clones and lacks some. The sample includes 46,000 or so clones, approximately 80% of them seen just once. This chain uses TRBV14 with TRBJ2-1, with 11 bases fitting TRBD2. The sequencing here drew on peripheral blood, taken on day 0 of AZD1222 vaccination. The sequence derives from an adult in good health. For the CDR3, the DNA is TGTGCCAGCAGCCTAGCGGGAGGGCCGGTGGATGAGCAGTTCTTC. This translates into CASSLAGGPVDEQFF.